A selection of T cell receptor beta chains follows, all from one sample in a study of CD8+CD57+ T cells in acquired aplastic anemia. TCRdb reprocessed the reads via MiXCR and lists one record per CDR3 protein. This repertoire shows some 170,000 distinct CDR3 sequences, 55% to 65% found once; its top ten account for roughly 46%. Sequencing was done on a sample of sorted CD4+, CD8+, or CD8+CD57+ T cells (not recorded which) from PBMCs. Receptors were obtained from a human donor with aplastic anemia. Each CDR3 is given with its conserved first and last residue. Fields, in order: V gene, D gene, clone size, J gene, CDR3 length, CDR3 protein, CDR3 DNA. A D gene is named only where the DNA matches it firmly. Only some rows state a clone size, as once, few, many or a class for expanded clones.

TRBV10-1,-,-,TRBJ1-5,14,CASSGLFDRKPQHF,TGCGCCAGCAGTGGGCTTTTTGACCGAAAGCCCCAGCATTTT
TRBV7-3,-,-,TRBJ2-2,16,CASSFNSLANTGELSF,TGTGCCAGCAGCTTCAATAGTCTGGCGAACACCGGGGAGCTGTCTTTT
TRBV7-6,TRBD1,-,TRBJ1-6,14,CASSSGQGGSPLHF,TGTGCCAGCAGCTCGGGACAGGGAGGATCACCCCTCCACTTT
TRBV2,TRBD2,-,TRBJ2-7,14,CASASGLAGYEQYF,TGTGCCAGCGCCTCGGGACTAGCGGGCTACGAGCAGTACTTC
TRBV20-1,-,-,TRBJ1-3,12,CSASQGGNTIYF,TGCAGTGCTTCACAGGGAGGAAACACCATATATTTT
TRBV27,-,few,TRBJ1-1,15,CASSLSSDGTTEAFF,TGTGCCAGCAGTTTATCTTCGGACGGTACCACTGAAGCTTTCTTT
TRBV5-1,-,many,TRBJ2-2,13,CASSLGGPGELFF,TGCGCCAGCAGCTTGGGGGGACCCGGGGAGCTGTTTTTT
TRBV15,-,few,TRBJ2-3,17,CATSRDLRLAVTDTQYF,TGTGCCACCAGCAGAGATTTAAGGCTAGCTGTCACAGATACGCAGTATTTT
TRBV25-1,TRBD1,many,TRBJ2-7,17,CASSEYRYWDRSYEQYF,TGTGCCAGCAGTGAATACCGTTACTGGGACAGGTCCTACGAGCAGTACTTC
TRBV7-9,TRBD1,-,TRBJ2-7,14,CASSVGQGNYEQYF,TGTGCCAGCAGCGTGGGACAGGGAAACTACGAGCAGTACTTC
TRBV7-9,-,many,TRBJ1-2,16,CASSALIGLSTYGYTF,TGTGCCAGCAGCGCGCTTATTGGGCTCTCAACCTATGGCTACACCTTC
TRBV7-9,-,few,TRBJ2-7,12,CASSFIEGEQYF,TGTGCCAGCAGCTTCATCGAAGGCGAGCAGTACTTC
TRBV12-3/TRBV12-4,-,many,TRBJ1-4,14,CASSLEQRNEKLFF,TGTGCCAGCAGTTTAGAACAGCGAAATGAAAAACTGTTTTTT
TRBV2,TRBD1,few,TRBJ1-1,16,CASSPQGGALNTEAFF,TGTGCCAGCTCACCCCAGGGGGGCGCGTTGAACACTGAAGCTTTCTTT
TRBV14,-,few,TRBJ1-5,13,CASSPAGNQPQHF,TGTGCCAGCAGCCCGGCGGGCAATCAGCCCCAGCATTTT
TRBV2,-,-,TRBJ2-3,14,CASSETVSTDTQYF,TGTGCCAGCAGTGAGACAGTTAGCACAGATACGCAGTATTTT
TRBV2,TRBD2,-,TRBJ2-1,17,CASSGTSVPQPWNEQFF,TGTGCCAGCTCCGGGACTAGCGTTCCCCAACCGTGGAATGAGCAGTTCTTC
TRBV24-1,TRBD1,-,TRBJ2-1,18,CATSDPTSPGQGRGKQFF,TGTGCCACCAGTGATCCTACCTCTCCGGGACAGGGTAGAGGGAAGCAGTTCTTC
TRBV7-9,TRBD2,many,TRBJ2-7,14,CASSLGEGHYEQYF,TGTGCCAGCAGCTTAGGGGAGGGCCACTACGAGCAGTACTTC
TRBV10-3,-,-,TRBJ1-1,13,CAISDRQWSEAFF,TGTGCCATCAGTGACAGACAATGGTCTGAAGCTTTCTTT
TRBV27,-,many,TRBJ2-5,14,CASSPQGYTETQYF,TGTGCCAGCAGTCCCCAGGGTTACACAGAGACCCAGTACTTC
TRBV2,-,-,TRBJ2-1,12,CASSEGGNEQFF,TGTGCCAGCAGTGAAGGAGGAAATGAGCAGTTCTTC
TRBV15,-,-,TRBJ1-5,14,CATSRGVSNQPQHF,TGTGCCACCAGCAGAGGGGTGAGCAATCAGCCCCAGCATTTT
TRBV6-6,TRBD1,-,TRBJ2-7,14,CASRTGVVPWEQYF,TGTGCCAGCAGAACAGGGGTAGTACCGTGGGAGCAGTACTTC
TRBV7-7,-,once,TRBJ1-1,15,CASSQDPGEGTEAFF,TGCGCCAGCAGCCAAGATCCGGGTGAGGGCACTGAAGCTTTCTTT
TRBV13,TRBD1,once,TRBJ2-5,13,CASRTGGLETQYF,TGTGCCAGCAGAACAGGGGGATTAGAGACCCAGTACTTC
TRBV7-4,-,once,TRBJ2-7,14,CASSPQRQTYEQYF,TGTGCCAGCAGCCCCCAACGACAGACCTACGAGCAGTACTTC
TRBV4-2,TRBD1,-,TRBJ1-5,15,CASSPRDRENQPQHF,TGTGCCAGCAGCCCGCGGGACAGGGAGAACCAGCCCCAGCATTTT
TRBV15,-,-,TRBJ2-7,14,CATKSGRGTDEQYF,TGTGCCACCAAAAGTGGGAGGGGGACGGACGAGCAGTACTTC
TRBV25-1,-,-,TRBJ1-2,16,CASSDTTLGRGYGYTF,TGTGCCAGCAGTGATACGACCCTCGGACGCGGGTATGGCTACACCTTC
TRBV19,TRBD1,-,TRBJ2-6,16,CASSTTGQGSQGVLTF,TGTGCCAGTAGTACCACGGGACAGGGTTCCCAAGGAGTCCTGACTTTC
TRBV7-3,-,-,TRBJ2-1,11,CASRERGEQFF,TGTGCCAGCAGGGAGCGAGGTGAGCAGTTCTTC
TRBV20-1,-,many,TRBJ1-2,12,CSARQGFYGYTF,TGCAGTGCTAGACAGGGTTTCTATGGCTACACCTTC
TRBV19,-,-,TRBJ2-7,14,CASRPTGQIYEQYF,TGTGCCAGTAGACCCACGGGACAAATCTACGAGCAGTACTTC
TRBV20-1,-,many,TRBJ2-7,13,CSARTGNAYEQYF,TGCAGTGCTAGGACAGGAAACGCCTACGAGCAGTACTTC
TRBV7-2,-,-,TRBJ1-1,12,CASSFELGEAFF,TGTGCCAGCAGCTTTGAGCTGGGTGAAGCTTTCTTT
TRBV7-4,TRBD1,once,TRBJ1-5,16,CASSSQTGVCNQPQHF,TGTGCCAGCAGCTCCCAGACAGGGGTGTGCAATCAGCCCCAGCATTTT
TRBV7-9,-,-,TRBJ2-7,15,CASSVGVEGSYEQYF,TGTGCCAGCAGCGTCGGGGTAGAGGGCTCCTACGAGCAGTACTTC
TRBV10-3,TRBD1,-,TRBJ2-2,14,CAIGTGSGTGELFF,TGTGCCATCGGGACAGGGTCAGGGACCGGGGAGCTGTTTTTT
TRBV24-1,-,-,TRBJ1-2,12,CATSDKWGGHTF,TGTGCCACCAGTGATAAGTGGGGGGGCCACACCTTC
TRBV20-1,TRBD2,-,TRBJ2-7,14,CSARAGGNSYEQYF,TGCAGTGCACGAGCGGGAGGAAACTCCTACGAGCAGTACTTC
TRBV25-1,TRBD2,few,TRBJ2-1,13,CASASSGYNEQFF,TGTGCCAGCGCGTCTAGCGGATACAATGAGCAGTTCTTC
TRBV25-1,TRBD1,-,TRBJ1-2,17,CASSGGRGRLANYGYTF,TGTGCCAGCAGTGGGGGAAGGGGGCGGTTAGCTAACTATGGCTACACCTTC
TRBV7-6,-,-,TRBJ1-6,13,CASSLEGYSPLHF,TGTGCCAGCAGCTTAGAGGGTTATTCACCCCTCCACTTT
TRBV29-1,-,-,TRBJ2-1,16,CSVGSRLVGDYNEQFF,TGCAGCGTTGGAAGCCGACTAGTTGGGGACTACAATGAGCAGTTCTTC
TRBV15,-,-,TRBJ2-1,12,CATSRFRGEQFF,TGTGCCACCAGCAGATTCCGGGGGGAGCAGTTCTTC
TRBV2,TRBD1,once,TRBJ2-7,12,CASTRDSRSKYF,TGTGCCAGCACCCGGGACAGCCGAAGCAAATACTTC
TRBV6-5,TRBD2,many,TRBJ2-5,15,CASSPPSGGFKTQYF,TGTGCCAGCAGCCCCCCCAGCGGGGGTTTTAAGACCCAGTACTTC
TRBV2,-,few,TRBJ1-5,14,CASSEFGQIQPQHF,TGTGCCAGCAGTGAATTCGGACAGATTCAGCCCCAGCATTTT
TRBV5-1,TRBD1,many,TRBJ2-2,17,CASSRYSGQDNTGELFF,TGCGCCAGCAGCCGCTACTCGGGACAGGATAACACCGGGGAGCTGTTTTTT
TRBV20-1,TRBD2,few,TRBJ2-7,13,CSATTSGAYEQYF,TGCAGTGCCACGACTAGCGGGGCATACGAGCAGTACTTC